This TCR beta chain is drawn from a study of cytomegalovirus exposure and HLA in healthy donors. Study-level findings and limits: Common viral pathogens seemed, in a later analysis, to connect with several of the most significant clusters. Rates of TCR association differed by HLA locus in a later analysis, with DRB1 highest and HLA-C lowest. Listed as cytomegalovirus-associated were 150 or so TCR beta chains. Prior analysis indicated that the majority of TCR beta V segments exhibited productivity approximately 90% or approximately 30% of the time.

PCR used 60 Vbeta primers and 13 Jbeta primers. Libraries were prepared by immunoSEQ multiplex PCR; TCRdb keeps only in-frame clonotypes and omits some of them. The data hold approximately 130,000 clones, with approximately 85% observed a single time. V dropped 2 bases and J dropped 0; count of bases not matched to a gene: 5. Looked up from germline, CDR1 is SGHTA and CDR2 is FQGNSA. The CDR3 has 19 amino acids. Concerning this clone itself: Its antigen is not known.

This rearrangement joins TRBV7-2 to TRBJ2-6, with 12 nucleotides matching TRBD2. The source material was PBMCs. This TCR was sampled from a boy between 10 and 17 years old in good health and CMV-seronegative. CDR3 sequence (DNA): TGTGCCAGCAGCTTATGGGGACTAGCGGGCCACTCTGGGGCCAACGTCCTGACTTTC. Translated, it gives CASSLWGLAGHSGANVLTF.